The rows below give T cell receptor beta chains drawn from one sample of a study of T cell responses to AZD1222 COVID-19 vaccine. Generated by immunoSEQ multiplex PCR, the TCRdb table keeps only in-frame clones and is missing some. The profile shows 90,000 to 120,000 clones, roughly 87% of them singletons. This specimen consisted of peripheral blood, obtained on day 0 of AZD1222 vaccination. The receptor set was obtained from an adult in good health. Each CDR3 is given with its conserved first and last residue. The order of the fields is V gene, D gene, clone size, J gene, CDR3 protein, CDR3 DNA. The D gene is left open where the match is weak. Part of the rows lack a size; the others show once, few, many or a class for expanded clones.

v_gene: TRBV4-1
d_gene: .
abundance: once
j_gene: TRBJ2-3
CDR3aa: CASSSPQRALPTDTQYF
CDR3nt: TGCGCCAGCAGCTCCCCCCAGAGGGCCCTACCCACAGATACGCAGTATTTT

v_gene: TRBV7-8
d_gene: .
abundance: .
j_gene: TRBJ2-7
CDR3aa: CASSLANANEQYF
CDR3nt: TGTGCCAGCAGCTTAGCGAACGCGAACGAGCAGTACTTC

v_gene: TRBV19
d_gene: TRBD1
abundance: .
j_gene: TRBJ2-7
CDR3aa: CASSGTVDYEQYF
CDR3nt: TGTGCCAGTAGTGGGACAGTGGACTACGAGCAGTACTTC

v_gene: TRBV9
d_gene: TRBD2
abundance: .
j_gene: TRBJ2-1
CDR3aa: CASSVGLAGYNEQFF
CDR3nt: TGTGCCAGCAGCGTCGGACTAGCGGGATACAATGAGCAGTTCTTC

v_gene: TRBV5-1
d_gene: TRBD1
abundance: .
j_gene: TRBJ2-7
CDR3aa: CASSSNRGAYEQYF
CDR3nt: TGCGCCAGCAGCTCTAACAGGGGGGCCTACGAGCAGTACTTC

v_gene: TRBV4-2
d_gene: .
abundance: .
j_gene: TRBJ2-5
CDR3aa: CASSQAKGGAETQYF
CDR3nt: TGTGCCAGCAGCCAAGCGAAAGGAGGGGCTGAGACCCAGTACTTC

v_gene: TRBV19
d_gene: .
abundance: once
j_gene: TRBJ1-2
CDR3aa: CASSIPNRYGYTF
CDR3nt: TGTGCCAGTAGTATACCTAATCGGTATGGCTACACCTTC

v_gene: TRBV2
d_gene: TRBD1
abundance: .
j_gene: TRBJ1-2
CDR3aa: CASVSRDRRRDGYTF
CDR3nt: TGTGCCAGCGTATCAAGGGACAGGCGGCGGGATGGCTACACCTTC

v_gene: TRBV7-9
d_gene: .
abundance: .
j_gene: TRBJ1-1
CDR3aa: CASSSGSVTEAFF
CDR3nt: TGTGCCAGCAGCTCAGGGTCAGTCACTGAAGCTTTCTTT

v_gene: TRBV27
d_gene: .
abundance: .
j_gene: TRBJ2-2
CDR3aa: CASSPGLRTGELFF
CDR3nt: TGTGCCAGCAGTCCGGGACTGCGGACCGGGGAGCTGTTTTTT

v_gene: TRBV12-5
d_gene: .
abundance: once
j_gene: TRBJ1-1
CDR3aa: CASSSRVNTEAFF
CDR3nt: TGTGCTAGTTCATCCAGAGTGAACACTGAAGCTTTCTTT

v_gene: TRBV7-9
d_gene: TRBD2
abundance: .
j_gene: TRBJ2-7
CDR3aa: CASSLGLLAGGRYEQYF
CDR3nt: TGTGCCAGCAGCTTAGGGCTTCTAGCGGGGGGGCGATACGAGCAGTACTTC

v_gene: TRBV7-2
d_gene: .
abundance: once
j_gene: TRBJ1-2
CDR3aa: CASSSTGTNGYTF
CDR3nt: TGTGCCAGCAGCTCAACAGGGACCAATGGCTACACCTTC

v_gene: TRBV6-5
d_gene: .
abundance: .
j_gene: TRBJ2-7
CDR3aa: CASSLLGTSEQYF
CDR3nt: TGTGCCAGCAGCCTCCTAGGGACAAGCGAGCAGTACTTC

v_gene: TRBV5-6
d_gene: .
abundance: .
j_gene: TRBJ2-7
CDR3aa: CASSLELVRGEQYF
CDR3nt: TGTGCCAGCAGCTTGGAACTAGTTAGGGGCGAGCAGTACTTC

v_gene: TRBV6-5
d_gene: .
abundance: .
j_gene: TRBJ1-1
CDR3aa: CASSYSKRLNTEAFF
CDR3nt: TGTGCCAGCAGTTACTCGAAACGGTTGAACACTGAAGCTTTCTTT

v_gene: TRBV7-2
d_gene: .
abundance: .
j_gene: TRBJ2-5
CDR3aa: CASSLTDQETQYF
CDR3nt: TGTGCCAGCAGCTTAACGGACCAAGAGACCCAGTACTTC

v_gene: TRBV13
d_gene: .
abundance: .
j_gene: TRBJ2-1
CDR3aa: CASSSLQGTPSEQFF
CDR3nt: TGTGCCAGCAGCTCATTACAGGGTACCCCTAGTGAGCAGTTCTTC

v_gene: TRBV19
d_gene: TRBD1
abundance: .
j_gene: TRBJ1-2
CDR3aa: CASSPSTGDGYTF
CDR3nt: TGTGCCAGTAGTCCCTCGACAGGGGATGGCTACACCTTC

v_gene: TRBV6-5
d_gene: TRBD1
abundance: .
j_gene: TRBJ1-6
CDR3aa: CASRYRGRFSPLHF
CDR3nt: TGTGCCAGCAGGTACAGGGGTCGGTTTTCACCCCTCCACTTT

v_gene: TRBV18
d_gene: .
abundance: .
j_gene: TRBJ2-1
CDR3aa: CASSPPSLNEQFF
CDR3nt: TGTGCCAGCTCACCACCTTCGCTTAATGAGCAGTTCTTC

v_gene: TRBV15
d_gene: .
abundance: .
j_gene: TRBJ2-2
CDR3aa: CATSRERSGELFF
CDR3nt: TGTGCCACCAGCAGAGAGCGTTCCGGGGAGCTGTTTTTT

v_gene: TRBV7-7
d_gene: .
abundance: .
j_gene: TRBJ1-2
CDR3aa: CASSLESWATIYGYTF
CDR3nt: TGTGCCAGCAGCTTAGAATCTTGGGCCACCATTTATGGCTACACCTTC

v_gene: TRBV24-1
d_gene: TRBD1
abundance: few
j_gene: TRBJ2-5
CDR3aa: CATSETGTGGTQYF
CDR3nt: TGTGCCACCAGTGAAACCGGGACAGGGGGAACCCAGTACTTC

v_gene: TRBV4-2
d_gene: TRBD1
abundance: once
j_gene: TRBJ1-4
CDR3aa: CASSHGTGDEKLFF
CDR3nt: TGTGCCAGCAGCCACGGGACAGGGGATGAAAAACTGTTTTTT

v_gene: TRBV12-5
d_gene: .
abundance: .
j_gene: TRBJ1-1
CDR3aa: CASGLARSTEAFF
CDR3nt: TGTGCTAGTGGTTTGGCGAGGTCGACTGAAGCTTTCTTT

v_gene: TRBV7-8
d_gene: TRBD2
abundance: .
j_gene: TRBJ2-1
CDR3aa: CASSLAPELAGTYNEQFF
CDR3nt: TGTGCCAGCAGCTTAGCCCCAGAACTAGCGGGAACTTACAATGAGCAGTTCTTC

v_gene: TRBV9
d_gene: .
abundance: .
j_gene: TRBJ1-1
CDR3aa: CASSSGQYTEAFF
CDR3nt: TGTGCCAGCAGTAGTGGACAGTACACTGAAGCTTTCTTT

v_gene: TRBV4-1
d_gene: TRBD1
abundance: .
j_gene: TRBJ1-3
CDR3aa: CASSQAGTGGNTIYF
CDR3nt: TGCGCCAGCAGCCAAGCCGGGACAGGGGGAAACACCATATATTTT

v_gene: TRBV4-3
d_gene: TRBD2
abundance: .
j_gene: TRBJ2-1
CDR3aa: CASSHSGTSGTSRLYNEQFF
CDR3nt: TGCGCCAGCAGCCACTCCGGGACTAGCGGAACTTCTCGATTATACAATGAGCAGTTCTTC

v_gene: TRBV6-2/TRBV6-3
d_gene: TRBD1
abundance: .
j_gene: TRBJ1-5
CDR3aa: CASSQDRAQPQHF
CDR3nt: TGTGCCAGCAGTCAGGACAGGGCTCAGCCCCAGCATTTT

v_gene: TRBV10-3
d_gene: .
abundance: .
j_gene: TRBJ2-2
CDR3aa: CAISESGPGELFF
CDR3nt: TGTGCCATCAGTGAGTCGGGCCCCGGGGAGCTGTTTTTT

v_gene: TRBV5-4
d_gene: .
abundance: once
j_gene: TRBJ1-2
CDR3aa: CASSLEWGPEGYTF
CDR3nt: TGTGCCAGCAGCTTGGAATGGGGGCCGGAGGGCTACACCTTC

v_gene: TRBV30
d_gene: .
abundance: .
j_gene: TRBJ1-1
CDR3aa: CAWSEVMNTEAFF
CDR3nt: TGTGCCTGGAGTGAGGTAATGAACACTGAAGCTTTCTTT

v_gene: TRBV6-5
d_gene: .
abundance: few
j_gene: TRBJ2-2
CDR3aa: CASARRDYTGELFF
CDR3nt: TGTGCCAGCGCGCGGCGGGATTACACCGGGGAGCTGTTTTTT

v_gene: TRBV6-6
d_gene: .
abundance: .
j_gene: TRBJ1-1
CDR3aa: CASSRRSGAVQGTEAFF
CDR3nt: TGTGCCAGCAGTCGCAGGTCCGGGGCAGTTCAGGGCACTGAAGCTTTCTTT

v_gene: TRBV5-1
d_gene: TRBD2
abundance: .
j_gene: TRBJ2-5
CDR3aa: CASSLRGEVQETQYF
CDR3nt: TGCGCCAGCAGCTTGCGGGGGGAAGTTCAAGAGACCCAGTACTTC

v_gene: TRBV27
d_gene: .
abundance: once
j_gene: TRBJ2-7
CDR3aa: CASVFYEQYF
CDR3nt: TGTGCCAGCGTTTTCTACGAGCAGTACTTC

v_gene: TRBV15
d_gene: .
abundance: .
j_gene: TRBJ1-2
CDR3aa: CATSSQTGTRGYTF
CDR3nt: TGTGCCACCAGCAGTCAGACAGGTACCCGGGGCTACACCTTC

v_gene: TRBV5-5
d_gene: .
abundance: .
j_gene: TRBJ2-7
CDR3aa: CASSPRVVVASYEQYF
CDR3nt: TGTGCCAGCAGCCCCAGGGTCGTGGTGGCTTCCTACGAGCAGTACTTC

v_gene: TRBV5-4
d_gene: .
abundance: .
j_gene: TRBJ2-7
CDR3aa: CASSFVGSSYEQYF
CDR3nt: TGTGCCAGCAGCTTTGTTGGCAGCTCCTACGAGCAGTACTTC

v_gene: TRBV6-5
d_gene: .
abundance: .
j_gene: TRBJ1-2
CDR3aa: CASKVGLEGYTF
CDR3nt: TGTGCCAGCAAGGTCGGGTTGGAAGGCTACACCTTC

v_gene: TRBV3-1/TRBV3-2
d_gene: .
abundance: .
j_gene: TRBJ1-1
CDR3aa: CASSQDVGERDTEAFF
CDR3nt: TGTGCCAGCAGCCAAGATGTAGGGGAGAGGGACACTGAAGCTTTCTTT

v_gene: TRBV29-1
d_gene: .
abundance: few
j_gene: TRBJ2-6
CDR3aa: CSVEDRPRGRGANVLTF
CDR3nt: TGCAGCGTTGAAGATCGCCCTCGGGGGAGAGGGGCCAACGTCCTGACTTTC

v_gene: TRBV6-2/TRBV6-3
d_gene: .
abundance: .
j_gene: TRBJ1-2
CDR3aa: CASSYSGLADGYTF
CDR3nt: TGTGCCAGCAGTTACTCGGGTCTCGCGGATGGCTACACCTTC

v_gene: TRBV18
d_gene: TRBD2
abundance: .
j_gene: TRBJ2-5
CDR3aa: CASSPGGLEQETQYF
CDR3nt: TGTGCCAGCTCACCGGGGGGACTAGAACAAGAGACCCAGTACTTC

v_gene: TRBV5-1
d_gene: TRBD1
abundance: .
j_gene: TRBJ2-7
CDR3aa: CASSLGATGGSYEQYF
CDR3nt: TGCGCCAGCAGCTTGGGGGCGACAGGGGGCTCCTACGAGCAGTACTTC

v_gene: TRBV6-5
d_gene: .
abundance: few
j_gene: TRBJ2-7
CDR3aa: CASSSTPDSTYEQYF
CDR3nt: TGTGCCAGCAGTTCGACCCCAGACAGTACCTACGAGCAGTACTTC

v_gene: TRBV7-9
d_gene: .
abundance: .
j_gene: TRBJ2-1
CDR3aa: CASSSPRAGLSYNEQFF
CDR3nt: TGTGCCAGCAGCTCCCCGAGGGCAGGGCTCTCCTACAATGAGCAGTTCTTC

v_gene: TRBV10-1
d_gene: .
abundance: .
j_gene: TRBJ1-1
CDR3aa: CASSESGHPKKNTEAFF
CDR3nt: TGCGCCAGCAGTGAGTCGGGCCACCCGAAGAAGAACACTGAAGCTTTCTTT

v_gene: TRBV28
d_gene: .
abundance: .
j_gene: TRBJ1-5
CDR3aa: CASSSRGSQPQHF
CDR3nt: TGTGCCAGCAGTTCCCGAGGCAGTCAGCCCCAGCATTTT

v_gene: TRBV29-1
d_gene: TRBD1
abundance: .
j_gene: TRBJ1-3
CDR3aa: CSVEGRGLIGNTIYF
CDR3nt: TGCAGCGTTGAGGGCAGGGGGCTTATTGGAAACACCATATATTTT

v_gene: TRBV5-4
d_gene: .
abundance: .
j_gene: TRBJ1-4
CDR3aa: CASSLGGRATNEKLFF
CDR3nt: TGTGCCAGCAGCTTGGGAGGCAGAGCAACTAATGAAAAACTGTTTTTT

v_gene: TRBV20-1
d_gene: .
abundance: .
j_gene: TRBJ2-1
CDR3aa: CSALPAGEQFF
CDR3nt: TGCAGTGCTCTTCCGGCAGGTGAGCAGTTCTTC

v_gene: TRBV28
d_gene: .
abundance: .
j_gene: TRBJ1-5
CDR3aa: CASSTDSGFHQPQHF
CDR3nt: TGTGCCAGCAGCACGGACTCGGGGTTCCATCAGCCCCAGCATTTT

v_gene: TRBV21-1
d_gene: .
abundance: .
j_gene: TRBJ2-1
CDR3aa: CASSNRLGTREGLYNEQFF
CDR3nt: TGTGCCAGCAGCAATCGTTTGGGGACGCGGGAGGGCCTTTACAATGAGCAGTTCTTC

v_gene: TRBV7-7
d_gene: .
abundance: .
j_gene: TRBJ2-5
CDR3aa: CASSLTAGKTKETQYF
CDR3nt: TGTGCCAGCAGCTTAACGGCGGGGAAGACTAAAGAGACCCAGTACTTC